This is a list of T cell receptor beta chains from one sample in a study of T cell responses to AZD1222 COVID-19 vaccine. Libraries were prepared by immunoSEQ multiplex PCR; TCRdb keeps only in-frame clonotypes and omits some of them. The sample has under 200,000 clones, 85% to 95% seen once. Material: peripheral blood, obtained on day 0 of AZD1222 vaccination. The origin of the receptors is an adult in good health. CDR3s include the opening cysteine and the closing phenylalanine or tryptophan. Fields, in order: D gene, J gene, V gene, clone size, CDR3 DNA, CDR3 protein. The D gene is left open where the match is weak. Size is omitted from some rows. Given values are once, few, many or a class for expanded clones.

d_gene: .
j_gene: TRBJ2-1
v_gene: TRBV30
abundance: .
CDR3nt: TGTGCCTGGAGTGTACACGGGCCTCTTTACGAGCAGTTCTTC
CDR3aa: CAWSVHGPLYEQFF

d_gene: .
j_gene: TRBJ1-6
v_gene: TRBV7-3
abundance: .
CDR3nt: TGTGCCAGCTCACCACAGGGTGCTTCACCCCTCCACTTT
CDR3aa: CASSPQGASPLHF

d_gene: .
j_gene: TRBJ1-5
v_gene: TRBV10-3
abundance: .
CDR3nt: TGTGCCATCAGTGAGACAAGGGGCGGCGAACAGCCCCAGCATTTT
CDR3aa: CAISETRGGEQPQHF

d_gene: .
j_gene: TRBJ1-3
v_gene: TRBV27
abundance: .
CDR3nt: TGTGCCAGCAGGAGAAGCTACTCTGGAAACACCATATATTTT
CDR3aa: CASRRSYSGNTIYF

d_gene: .
j_gene: TRBJ1-1
v_gene: TRBV5-1
abundance: few
CDR3nt: TGCGCCAGCAGCTTGGCTTTGGGCAGGGATGCTTTCTTT
CDR3aa: CASSLALGRDAFF

d_gene: .
j_gene: TRBJ1-3
v_gene: TRBV5-5
abundance: .
CDR3nt: TGTGCCAGCAGCTTGGGGGGAAACACCATATATTTT
CDR3aa: CASSLGGNTIYF

d_gene: .
j_gene: TRBJ2-7
v_gene: TRBV27
abundance: .
CDR3nt: TGTGCCAGGTTTTACTACGAGCAGTACTTC
CDR3aa: CARFYYEQYF

d_gene: .
j_gene: TRBJ1-1
v_gene: TRBV7-3
abundance: .
CDR3nt: TGTGCCAGCAGCTTAAAAGGGGGAGCCAGCGCTTTCTTT
CDR3aa: CASSLKGGASAFF

d_gene: TRBD1
j_gene: TRBJ2-3
v_gene: TRBV7-3
abundance: .
CDR3nt: TGTGCCAGCAGACCGGACAGGGGAGGCCCAGATACGCAGTATTTT
CDR3aa: CASRPDRGGPDTQYF

d_gene: .
j_gene: TRBJ1-5
v_gene: TRBV28
abundance: .
CDR3nt: TGTGCCAGCCGGCTCCAGGGACCTCAGCCCCAGCATTTT
CDR3aa: CASRLQGPQPQHF

d_gene: .
j_gene: TRBJ1-2
v_gene: TRBV11-2
abundance: .
CDR3nt: TGTGCCAGCAGCTTAAGAGTGAGTCCGCGAGAGGTTTCTTATGGCTACACCTTC
CDR3aa: CASSLRVSPREVSYGYTF

d_gene: .
j_gene: TRBJ2-7
v_gene: TRBV7-9
abundance: once
CDR3nt: TGTGCCAGCAGCTCCCGGACTTCCAGTTCCTACGAGCAGTACTTC
CDR3aa: CASSSRTSSSYEQYF

d_gene: TRBD1
j_gene: TRBJ1-4
v_gene: TRBV4-1
abundance: .
CDR3nt: TGCGCCAGCAGAAAGGGGACAGGGCGGTTTTGGTCTGCAGAAAAACTGTTTTTT
CDR3aa: CASRKGTGRFWSAEKLFF

d_gene: .
j_gene: TRBJ2-2
v_gene: TRBV4-1
abundance: .
CDR3nt: TGCGCCAGCAGCCAAGATGGTCGGCAGGCCGGCACCGGGGAGCTGTTTTTT
CDR3aa: CASSQDGRQAGTGELFF

d_gene: TRBD2
j_gene: TRBJ2-5
v_gene: TRBV5-4
abundance: .
CDR3nt: TGTGCCAGCATGGTTGGCCTAGCGGGAGGGCCGGGGGAGACCCAGTACTTC
CDR3aa: CASMVGLAGGPGETQYF

d_gene: .
j_gene: TRBJ1-6
v_gene: TRBV5-1
abundance: .
CDR3nt: TGCGCCAGCAGCTTGGCCGTTCGGGAAGTTTCACCCCTCCACTTT
CDR3aa: CASSLAVREVSPLHF

d_gene: TRBD1
j_gene: TRBJ1-4
v_gene: TRBV6-5
abundance: .
CDR3nt: TGTGCCAGCAGTCGGGACAGCAGGAGGGAAAAACTGTTTTTT
CDR3aa: CASSRDSRREKLFF

d_gene: TRBD1
j_gene: TRBJ2-1
v_gene: TRBV11-2
abundance: .
CDR3nt: TGTGCCAGCAGCTTATGGGACAGGGTTAGCGGGCTTAATGAGCAGTTCTTC
CDR3aa: CASSLWDRVSGLNEQFF

d_gene: TRBD2
j_gene: TRBJ2-2
v_gene: TRBV14
abundance: .
CDR3nt: TGTGCCAGCAGCCAAGGGCAGTCCGGGAGGGGCACCGGGGAGCTGTTTTTT
CDR3aa: CASSQGQSGRGTGELFF

d_gene: TRBD2
j_gene: TRBJ2-7
v_gene: TRBV4-2
abundance: few
CDR3nt: TGTGCCAGCAGCCAAGAAGCTAGCGGGAGTCTCTTCTACGAGCAGTACTTC
CDR3aa: CASSQEASGSLFYEQYF

d_gene: .
j_gene: TRBJ1-1
v_gene: TRBV28
abundance: .
CDR3nt: TGTGCCAGCAGTTCTAGGGGGGGGACTGAAGCTTTCTTT
CDR3aa: CASSSRGGTEAFF

d_gene: TRBD2
j_gene: TRBJ2-5
v_gene: TRBV5-5
abundance: .
CDR3nt: TGTGCCAGCTGGCTAGCGGGAGGCCTAGGGGAGACCCAGTACTTC
CDR3aa: CASWLAGGLGETQYF

d_gene: .
j_gene: TRBJ2-5
v_gene: TRBV9
abundance: .
CDR3nt: TGTGCCAGCAGCGTGTCGGGAGTTCCGAGAGAGACCCAGTACTTC
CDR3aa: CASSVSGVPRETQYF

d_gene: .
j_gene: TRBJ1-1
v_gene: TRBV30
abundance: .
CDR3nt: TGTGCCTGGTCCCGGGGGAGGGACACTGAAGCTTTCTTT
CDR3aa: CAWSRGRDTEAFF

d_gene: .
j_gene: TRBJ1-1
v_gene: TRBV7-9
abundance: .
CDR3nt: TGTGCCAGCAGCGCCCCGTCGGGGCGGAACACTGAAGCTTTCTTT
CDR3aa: CASSAPSGRNTEAFF

d_gene: TRBD1
j_gene: TRBJ2-1
v_gene: TRBV4-2
abundance: .
CDR3nt: TGTGCCAGCAGCCCGTCCACAGGGGGCAATGAGCAGTTCTTC
CDR3aa: CASSPSTGGNEQFF

d_gene: .
j_gene: TRBJ2-7
v_gene: TRBV16
abundance: .
CDR3nt: TGTGCCAGCAGCCGCTCGGTAGAAACCTACGAGCAGTACTTC
CDR3aa: CASSRSVETYEQYF

d_gene: .
j_gene: TRBJ1-2
v_gene: TRBV5-4
abundance: .
CDR3nt: TGTGCCAGCAGCTTGGCTCAGGGGTGGAGCTATGGCTACACCTTC
CDR3aa: CASSLAQGWSYGYTF

d_gene: TRBD2
j_gene: TRBJ2-2
v_gene: TRBV7-8
abundance: .
CDR3nt: TGTGCCAGCAGCTTATCTGCCGGGGCTAGCGGGAGAACCGGGGAGCTGTTTTTT
CDR3aa: CASSLSAGASGRTGELFF

d_gene: TRBD2
j_gene: TRBJ2-5
v_gene: TRBV5-1
abundance: .
CDR3nt: TGCGCCAGCAGACTAGCGGGGGACGGGACCCAGTACTTC
CDR3aa: CASRLAGDGTQYF

d_gene: .
j_gene: TRBJ2-2
v_gene: TRBV11-2
abundance: .
CDR3nt: TGTGCCAGCAGCTTGGAATACGGGGAGCTGTTTTTT
CDR3aa: CASSLEYGELFF

d_gene: .
j_gene: TRBJ1-1
v_gene: TRBV19
abundance: .
CDR3nt: TGTGCCAGTAGTATAGATTGGAAGGTTATGAACACTGAAGCTTTCTTT
CDR3aa: CASSIDWKVMNTEAFF

d_gene: .
j_gene: TRBJ1-3
v_gene: TRBV5-1
abundance: .
CDR3nt: TGCGCCAGCAGGAAGGGATCGTCAAGTGGAAACACCATATATTTT
CDR3aa: CASRKGSSSGNTIYF

d_gene: .
j_gene: TRBJ1-5
v_gene: TRBV5-1
abundance: .
CDR3nt: TGCGCCAGCAGTCCGGAATGGTTGGGTCAGCCCCAGCATTTT
CDR3aa: CASSPEWLGQPQHF

d_gene: TRBD1
j_gene: TRBJ2-7
v_gene: TRBV2
abundance: .
CDR3nt: TGTGCCAGCAGTAGGCCCGGGACAGGGATCGACGAGCAGTACTTC
CDR3aa: CASSRPGTGIDEQYF

d_gene: .
j_gene: TRBJ2-1
v_gene: TRBV27
abundance: .
CDR3nt: TGTGCCAGCAGTTTTTGGAGCTCGGGAGATCATGAGCAGTTCTTC
CDR3aa: CASSFWSSGDHEQFF

d_gene: .
j_gene: TRBJ2-5
v_gene: TRBV7-6
abundance: .
CDR3nt: TGTGCCAGCAGCTCTCAAGAGACCCAGTACTTC
CDR3aa: CASSSQETQYF

d_gene: TRBD1
j_gene: TRBJ1-1
v_gene: TRBV29-1
abundance: once
CDR3nt: TGCAGCGTTGCGGGACAGATCAACACTGAAGCTTTCTTT
CDR3aa: CSVAGQINTEAFF

d_gene: .
j_gene: TRBJ1-1
v_gene: TRBV5-1
abundance: once
CDR3nt: TGCGCCAGCAGCCCGATCGGTGGGGGCCAAACTGAAGCTTTCTTT
CDR3aa: CASSPIGGGQTEAFF

d_gene: TRBD2
j_gene: TRBJ2-1
v_gene: TRBV24-1
abundance: .
CDR3nt: TGTGCCACCAGTGAAACTAGCGGGACTCGTGAGCAGTTCTTC
CDR3aa: CATSETSGTREQFF

d_gene: .
j_gene: TRBJ1-5
v_gene: TRBV16
abundance: .
CDR3nt: TGTGCCAGCAGCCCTATGGGAGGCCAGCCCCAGCATTTT
CDR3aa: CASSPMGGQPQHF

d_gene: .
j_gene: TRBJ2-5
v_gene: TRBV6-1
abundance: .
CDR3nt: TGTGCCAGCAGTGAACGGGGTGGAAGCGAGACCCAGTACTTC
CDR3aa: CASSERGGSETQYF

d_gene: .
j_gene: TRBJ1-1
v_gene: TRBV7-4
abundance: .
CDR3nt: TGTGCCAGCAGCTTAGTCCAGAACACTGAAGCTTTCTTT
CDR3aa: CASSLVQNTEAFF

d_gene: .
j_gene: TRBJ2-2
v_gene: TRBV6-6
abundance: .
CDR3nt: TGTGCCAGCAATGGGGGGTCGAGAGACACCGGGGAGCTGTTTTTT
CDR3aa: CASNGGSRDTGELFF

d_gene: .
j_gene: TRBJ1-2
v_gene: TRBV28
abundance: once
CDR3nt: TGTGCCACCTCCCGGGACACGGTATATGGCTACACCTTC
CDR3aa: CATSRDTVYGYTF